A selection of T cell receptor beta chains follows, all from one sample in a study of T cell changes during pregnancy in multiple sclerosis. Profiled with immunoSEQ multiplex PCR; TCRdb holds only in-frame clones, not every one. The repertoire holds roughly 110,000 clones, with 92% as singletons. Sequenced here: peripheral blood, sampled in the third trimester of pregnancy. The origin of the receptors is a female donor with multiple sclerosis, enrolled in a pregnancy study. Each CDR3 is given with its conserved first and last residue. D genes are given only for firm matches. Size tells how often a clone was seen (once, few, many) or the class of an expanded clone, and some rows leave it out.

d_call: -
clone_size: -
j_call: TRBJ1-1
v_call: TRBV14
cdr3_aa: CASSQDLGADTEAFF
cdr3_nt: TGTGCCAGCAGCCAAGATCTTGGGGCCGACACTGAAGCTTTCTTT

d_call: -
clone_size: -
j_call: TRBJ1-5
v_call: TRBV4-1
cdr3_aa: CASSQEAFQPQHF
cdr3_nt: TGCGCCAGCAGCCAAGAGGCTTTTCAGCCCCAGCATTTT

d_call: TRBD2
clone_size: once
j_call: TRBJ2-5
v_call: TRBV5-1
cdr3_aa: CASSLEVAGRETQYF
cdr3_nt: TGCGCCAGCAGCTTGGAAGTAGCGGGGAGAGAGACCCAGTACTTC

d_call: TRBD1
clone_size: -
j_call: TRBJ2-1
v_call: TRBV11-2
cdr3_aa: CASSLDRGPYNEQFF
cdr3_nt: TGTGCCAGCAGCCTGGACAGGGGTCCTTACAATGAGCAGTTCTTC

d_call: -
clone_size: -
j_call: TRBJ2-4
v_call: TRBV7-2
cdr3_aa: CASSKNSIVAKNIQYF
cdr3_nt: TGTGCCAGCAGCAAAAATTCAATTGTAGCCAAAAACATTCAGTACTTC

d_call: TRBD1
clone_size: -
j_call: TRBJ1-5
v_call: TRBV5-6
cdr3_aa: CASSSAGTVYQPQHF
cdr3_nt: TGTGCCAGCAGCTCGGCCGGGACAGTTTATCAGCCCCAGCATTTT

d_call: -
clone_size: -
j_call: TRBJ1-5
v_call: TRBV6-1
cdr3_aa: CASSEGAGVNQPQHF
cdr3_nt: TGTGCCAGCAGTGAAGGGGCAGGGGTGAACCAGCCCCAGCATTTT

d_call: TRBD1
clone_size: few
j_call: TRBJ2-3
v_call: TRBV5-1
cdr3_aa: CASSADGTGSTQYF
cdr3_nt: TGCGCCAGCAGCGCAGACGGGACAGGCAGTACGCAGTATTTT

d_call: TRBD2
clone_size: -
j_call: TRBJ2-7
v_call: TRBV7-2
cdr3_aa: CASSGGASGGHEQYF
cdr3_nt: TGTGCCAGCAGCGGGGGGGCTAGCGGGGGCCACGAGCAGTACTTC

d_call: TRBD1
clone_size: few
j_call: TRBJ1-4
v_call: TRBV6-1
cdr3_aa: CASSYDRVVEKLFF
cdr3_nt: TGTGCCAGCAGTTATGACAGGGTCGTGGAAAAACTGTTTTTT

d_call: TRBD1
clone_size: once
j_call: TRBJ1-5
v_call: TRBV15
cdr3_aa: CATSRQGQSSNQPQHF
cdr3_nt: TGTGCCACCAGCAGACAGGGACAGAGTAGCAATCAGCCCCAGCATTTT

d_call: -
clone_size: -
j_call: TRBJ1-1
v_call: TRBV10-3
cdr3_aa: CAIKGYATEAFF
cdr3_nt: TGTGCCATCAAGGGGTATGCGACTGAAGCTTTCTTT

d_call: TRBD1
clone_size: -
j_call: TRBJ2-5
v_call: TRBV18
cdr3_aa: CASSPVRGQQETQYF
cdr3_nt: TGTGCCAGCTCGCCGGTCAGGGGGCAACAAGAGACCCAGTACTTC

d_call: TRBD1
clone_size: -
j_call: TRBJ1-6
v_call: TRBV18
cdr3_aa: CASSRKQGPSGISPLHF
cdr3_nt: TGTGCCAGCTCGCGAAAACAGGGGCCCTCGGGTATTTCACCCCTCCACTTT

d_call: TRBD1
clone_size: -
j_call: TRBJ2-7
v_call: TRBV28
cdr3_aa: CASSLSGTGIYEQYF
cdr3_nt: TGTGCCAGCAGTTTATCCGGGACAGGGATATACGAGCAGTACTTC

d_call: -
clone_size: -
j_call: TRBJ1-6
v_call: TRBV11-3
cdr3_aa: CASSTGQDNSPLHF
cdr3_nt: TGTGCCAGCAGCACCGGACAAGATAATTCACCCCTCCACTTT

d_call: -
clone_size: -
j_call: TRBJ2-7
v_call: TRBV2
cdr3_aa: CASTRGRYEQYF
cdr3_nt: TGTGCCAGCACTAGGGGTCGCTACGAGCAGTACTTC

d_call: TRBD2
clone_size: -
j_call: TRBJ2-3
v_call: TRBV4-2
cdr3_aa: CASSPTGLAGGLDTQYF
cdr3_nt: TGTGCCAGCAGCCCTACCGGACTAGCGGGAGGACTAGATACGCAGTATTTT

d_call: TRBD1
clone_size: -
j_call: TRBJ2-7
v_call: TRBV5-1
cdr3_aa: CASSLRTGYTYEQYF
cdr3_nt: TGCGCCAGCAGCCTGCGGACAGGGTATACCTACGAGCAGTACTTC

d_call: TRBD1
clone_size: -
j_call: TRBJ1-3
v_call: TRBV7-9
cdr3_aa: CASSSGQGNFGNTIYF
cdr3_nt: TGTGCCAGCAGCAGCGGACAGGGAAACTTTGGAAACACCATATATTTT

d_call: -
clone_size: -
j_call: TRBJ1-2
v_call: TRBV6-6
cdr3_aa: CASSLLQQGSNYGYTF
cdr3_nt: TGTGCCAGCAGCTTACTGCAACAGGGCTCTAACTATGGCTACACCTTC

d_call: TRBD2
clone_size: -
j_call: TRBJ2-7
v_call: TRBV5-1
cdr3_aa: CASSGGTSGRVSSYEQYF
cdr3_nt: TGCGCCAGCAGCGGCGGGACTAGCGGGAGGGTTAGCTCCTACGAGCAGTACTTC

d_call: -
clone_size: medium-sized
j_call: TRBJ1-1
v_call: TRBV2
cdr3_aa: CASSALLTGPNTEAFF
cdr3_nt: TGTGCCAGCAGTGCCCTACTGACAGGACCAAACACTGAAGCTTTCTTT

d_call: TRBD1
clone_size: -
j_call: TRBJ2-7
v_call: TRBV18
cdr3_aa: CASSLFSGQNNHEQYF
cdr3_nt: TGTGCCAGCTCACTTTTTTCGGGACAGAATAACCACGAGCAGTACTTC

d_call: -
clone_size: -
j_call: TRBJ2-2
v_call: TRBV27
cdr3_aa: CASRTGGHLNTGELFF
cdr3_nt: TGTGCCAGCCGGACAGGAGGGCACCTGAACACCGGGGAGCTGTTTTTT

d_call: TRBD2
clone_size: -
j_call: TRBJ2-7
v_call: TRBV10-3
cdr3_aa: CAISDRGLAGEQYF
cdr3_nt: TGTGCCATCAGTGATCGGGGACTAGCGGGGGAGCAGTACTTC

d_call: TRBD2
clone_size: -
j_call: TRBJ2-2
v_call: TRBV9
cdr3_aa: CASSVTPLSGSSATGELFF
cdr3_nt: TGTGCCAGCAGCGTGACCCCCCTTAGCGGGAGCAGCGCCACCGGGGAGCTGTTTTTT

d_call: -
clone_size: -
j_call: TRBJ1-5
v_call: TRBV19
cdr3_aa: CASSLSGFSNQPQHF
cdr3_nt: TGTGCCAGTAGTCTGTCGGGTTTTAGCAATCAGCCCCAGCATTTT

d_call: TRBD1
clone_size: -
j_call: TRBJ1-2
v_call: TRBV5-4
cdr3_aa: CASSLQGTRNYGYTF
cdr3_nt: TGTGCCAGCAGCTTACAGGGGACAAGGAACTATGGCTACACCTTC

d_call: -
clone_size: -
j_call: TRBJ1-1
v_call: TRBV6-5
cdr3_aa: CASRPRTANTEAFF
cdr3_nt: TGTGCCAGCAGACCCCGGACAGCGAACACTGAAGCTTTCTTT

d_call: TRBD1
clone_size: once
j_call: TRBJ1-3
v_call: TRBV27
cdr3_aa: CASQGAQGNTIYF
cdr3_nt: TGTGCCTCACAGGGGGCCCAAGGAAACACCATATATTTT

d_call: TRBD1
clone_size: -
j_call: TRBJ1-5
v_call: TRBV5-4
cdr3_aa: CASSSGQGGQPQHF
cdr3_nt: TGTGCCAGCAGCTCGGGACAGGGTGGCCAGCCCCAGCATTTT

d_call: TRBD2
clone_size: -
j_call: TRBJ2-1
v_call: TRBV5-4
cdr3_aa: CASSPTSGGPSSYNEQFF
cdr3_nt: TGTGCCAGCAGCCCAACTAGCGGGGGCCCTAGCTCCTACAATGAGCAGTTCTTC

d_call: TRBD2
clone_size: once
j_call: TRBJ2-3
v_call: TRBV10-1
cdr3_aa: CASSELTSGSADTQYF
cdr3_nt: TGCGCCAGCAGTGAGCTGACTAGCGGGAGTGCAGATACGCAGTATTTT

d_call: TRBD1
clone_size: -
j_call: TRBJ2-7
v_call: TRBV27
cdr3_aa: CASSWDSSYEQYF
cdr3_nt: TGTGCCAGCAGTTGGGACAGCTCCTACGAGCAGTACTTC

d_call: TRBD1
clone_size: -
j_call: TRBJ2-6
v_call: TRBV4-2
cdr3_aa: CASSQRTGSSGANVLTF
cdr3_nt: TGTGCCAGCAGCCAAAGGACAGGATCCTCTGGGGCCAACGTCCTGACTTTC

d_call: -
clone_size: -
j_call: TRBJ1-3
v_call: TRBV6-6
cdr3_aa: CASTARFPSGNTIYF
cdr3_nt: TGTGCCAGCACCGCGAGGTTCCCCTCTGGAAACACCATATATTTT

d_call: -
clone_size: -
j_call: TRBJ1-1
v_call: TRBV11-3
cdr3_aa: CASSLTGNTEAFF
cdr3_nt: TGTGCCAGCAGCTTAACGGGGAACACTGAAGCTTTCTTT

d_call: -
clone_size: -
j_call: TRBJ2-1
v_call: TRBV2
cdr3_aa: CASSERWEQFF
cdr3_nt: TGTGCCAGCAGTGAACGGTGGGAGCAGTTCTTC

d_call: -
clone_size: -
j_call: TRBJ2-1
v_call: TRBV7-6
cdr3_aa: CASSLARDGGDFNEQFF
cdr3_nt: TGTGCCAGCAGCTTAGCGAGGGACGGCGGGGACTTCAATGAGCAGTTCTTC

d_call: -
clone_size: -
j_call: TRBJ2-1
v_call: TRBV11-3
cdr3_aa: CASSLGAGTEQFF
cdr3_nt: TGTGCCAGCAGCTTAGGGGCCGGGACAGAGCAGTTCTTC

d_call: -
clone_size: -
j_call: TRBJ2-1
v_call: TRBV7-3
cdr3_aa: CASSLRVGGRNEQFF
cdr3_nt: TGTGCCAGCAGCTTAAGGGTCGGGGGGCGCAATGAGCAGTTCTTC

d_call: -
clone_size: -
j_call: TRBJ2-7
v_call: TRBV5-1
cdr3_aa: CASSLEVGGGYDEQYF
cdr3_nt: TGCGCCAGCAGCTTGGAAGTGGGAGGAGGGTACGACGAGCAGTACTTC

d_call: -
clone_size: few
j_call: TRBJ1-2
v_call: TRBV6-6
cdr3_aa: CASRIGEGYGYTF
cdr3_nt: TGTGCCAGCCGAATCGGAGAGGGATATGGCTACACCTTC

d_call: -
clone_size: -
j_call: TRBJ1-5
v_call: TRBV6-6
cdr3_aa: CASSYGGNQPQHF
cdr3_nt: TGTGCCAGCAGTTATGGAGGGAATCAGCCCCAGCATTTT

d_call: -
clone_size: -
j_call: TRBJ2-7
v_call: TRBV5-4
cdr3_aa: CASSLTGNSYEQYF
cdr3_nt: TGTGCCAGCAGCTTGACAGGAAACTCCTACGAGCAGTACTTC

d_call: TRBD1
clone_size: few
j_call: TRBJ1-2
v_call: TRBV28
cdr3_aa: CASSRSRTGDYGYTF
cdr3_nt: TGTGCCAGCAGTCGAAGTCGGACAGGGGACTATGGCTACACCTTC

d_call: -
clone_size: -
j_call: TRBJ2-7
v_call: TRBV4-1
cdr3_aa: CASSQPGRRLSSYEQYF
cdr3_nt: TGCGCCAGCAGCCAACCTGGACGGAGGCTCAGTTCCTACGAGCAGTACTTC

d_call: -
clone_size: -
j_call: TRBJ2-3
v_call: TRBV11-2
cdr3_aa: CASSSNRASTDTQYF
cdr3_nt: TGTGCCAGCAGCTCAAACAGGGCTAGCACAGATACGCAGTATTTT

d_call: TRBD2
clone_size: -
j_call: TRBJ2-5
v_call: TRBV6-1
cdr3_aa: CASSEFSGGAVETQYF
cdr3_nt: TGTGCCAGCAGTGAGTTCAGCGGGGGGGCCGTTGAGACCCAGTACTTC

d_call: TRBD2
clone_size: -
j_call: TRBJ2-1
v_call: TRBV18
cdr3_aa: CASSLNGGGPTYNEQFF
cdr3_nt: TGTGCCAGCTCACTTAATGGCGGGGGGCCGACTTACAATGAGCAGTTCTTC

d_call: -
clone_size: once
j_call: TRBJ1-1
v_call: TRBV5-4
cdr3_aa: CASSLGGRESKAFF
cdr3_nt: TGTGCCAGCAGCTTGGGCGGCAGGGAAAGTAAGGCTTTCTTT

d_call: TRBD1
clone_size: -
j_call: TRBJ2-1
v_call: TRBV7-9
cdr3_aa: CASSSTGTGGNEQFF
cdr3_nt: TGTGCCAGCAGCTCTACCGGGACAGGGGGCAATGAGCAGTTCTTC

d_call: TRBD1
clone_size: -
j_call: TRBJ1-2
v_call: TRBV15
cdr3_aa: CATATGANYGYTF
cdr3_nt: TGTGCCACCGCCACAGGGGCTAACTATGGCTACACCTTC

d_call: -
clone_size: -
j_call: TRBJ1-6
v_call: TRBV11-2
cdr3_aa: CASSLGAGAYNSPLHF
cdr3_nt: TGTGCCAGCAGCTTAGGGGCGGGGGCCTATAATTCACCCCTCCACTTT

d_call: -
clone_size: -
j_call: TRBJ2-7
v_call: TRBV2
cdr3_aa: CASSAQEARVFSEQYF
cdr3_nt: TGTGCCAGCAGCGCCCAAGAGGCCAGGGTGTTTTCCGAGCAGTACTTC

d_call: TRBD1
clone_size: -
j_call: TRBJ1-5
v_call: TRBV10-3
cdr3_aa: CAIGGGGTSQHF
cdr3_nt: TGTGCCATCGGAGGGGGCGGGACCTCGCAGCATTTT

d_call: TRBD1
clone_size: -
j_call: TRBJ1-1
v_call: TRBV6-5
cdr3_aa: CASSRGQVWGTEAFF
cdr3_nt: TGTGCCAGCAGTCGCGGACAGGTTTGGGGCACTGAAGCTTTCTTT